This TCR beta chain was found in a study of blood T cell repertoires in COVID-19. Study context: Whether acute or convalescent, the COVID-19 samples came from the United States, Italy and Spain.

Original processing notes: Amplification with reference gene primers provided the estimates of nucleated cell counts. Using immunoSEQ multiplex PCR, the repertoire was profiled, and TCRdb retains in-frame clones only, with some absent. The V and J calls and the clone size are those of that table, but D and trimming were determined from the DNA. The data hold hundreds of thousands of clones, with roughly nine tenths observed a single time. With 6 bases removed from V and 1 base from J, the gap between germline ends came to 9 bases. The CDR3 runs 13 residues. Germline V gene data show CDR1 as MNHEY and CDR2 as SVGAGI.

V gene TRBV6-5 combines with J gene TRBJ1-1; a possible D gene is TRBD1 (5 bases). The origin of this receptor is a woman aged 45-60 years with COVID-19, enrolled during active disease. Sequencing was performed on peripheral blood. This CDR3 reads CASRRGSNTEAFF. The CDR3 DNA reads TGTGCCAGCAGAAGGGGCTCGAACACTGAAGCTTTCTTT.